This T cell receptor beta chain comes out of a study of T cell repertoires in cytomegalovirus infection. Study as a whole: Selection of CMV epitopes for the study included recently identified HLA-C-restricted and well-studied HLA-B-restricted ones. From public TCR beta signatures came an indication of both CMV infection and matching HLA type. General study points: HLA-C-restricted CMV-specific TCR beta clonotypes were dominant in the ex vivo response. Summed frequency of shared TCR beta families picked out CMV carriers who also had the relevant HLA.

TCRdb analysed the reads with MiXCR anew, one entry per CDR3 protein. Seen here are about 330,000 distinct CDR3 sequences, roughly 34% observed once, and the top ten hold roughly 14%. Of note for this clonotype: Its specificity is not known.

CDR1 and CDR2 from the germline V gene are SGHVS and FNYEAQ. The junction had 6 bases not matched to a gene; V was cut back by 3 bases and J by 5 bases. The CDR3 loop spans 16 amino acids. V is TRBV7-6 and J is TRBJ2-1, with 11 bases that match TRBD2. The clonotype was recovered from a human donor in good health (CMV status not recorded). Some clones in this sample may be carry-over from other donors' samples. The input for sequencing was cultured PBMCs, taken from culture after CMV antigen stimulation. The CDR3, as DNA: TGTGCCAGCAGCTTTCCGGGACTAGCGGCGGACAATGAGCAGTTCTTC. It yields the protein CASSFPGLAADNEQFF.